The rows below give T cell receptor beta chains drawn from one sample of a study of control samples from healthy donors and cancer patients. TCRdb's copy holds only in-frame clones and misses some; the assay was immunoSEQ multiplex PCR. The sample comprises 90,000 to 95,000 clones, around four fifths of which are singletons, and around 20% rests with the top ten. Sample: blood. The receptor set was obtained from a man aged 30 to 45 in good health. Both conserved end residues are part of each CDR3. D genes are given only for firm matches. Only part of the rows carry a size: once, few, many, or a class if the clone is expanded.

j_call,v_call,d_call,clone_size,cdr3_aa,cdr3_nt
TRBJ2-1,TRBV11-2,-,-,CASSFSVQMSNEQFF,TGTGCCAGCAGCTTTTCCGTTCAGATGAGCAATGAGCAGTTCTTC
TRBJ2-2,TRBV3-1/TRBV3-2,-,once,CASSLTSPGELFF,TGTGCCAGCAGCCTGACTAGTCCCGGGGAGCTGTTTTTT
TRBJ2-3,TRBV7-3,-,-,CASSLSSDTQYF,TGTGCCAGCAGCTTATCGTCAGATACGCAGTATTTT
TRBJ1-4,TRBV7-2,-,-,CASSLRSHAGEKLFF,TGTGCCAGCAGCTTGAGATCCCATGCGGGTGAAAAACTGTTTTTT
TRBJ1-1,TRBV3-1/TRBV3-2,-,-,CASSQTTYAEAFF,TGTGCCAGCAGCCAGACAACGTATGCGGAAGCTTTCTTT
TRBJ1-5,TRBV28,-,-,CASRKGRQPQHF,TGTGCCAGCAGAAAGGGGCGTCAGCCCCAGCATTTT
TRBJ1-1,TRBV6-5,-,-,CASAEGAEAFF,TGTGCCAGCGCAGAGGGGGCTGAAGCTTTCTTT
TRBJ1-1,TRBV30,-,-,CAWSPLNGLNTEAFF,TGTGCCTGGAGTCCTTTAAACGGACTGAACACTGAAGCTTTCTTT
TRBJ2-1,TRBV6-6,TRBD1,-,CASSQGADEQFF,TGTGCCAGCAGTCAGGGGGCTGATGAGCAGTTCTTC
TRBJ1-2,TRBV9,-,-,CASSVAFASVYTF,TGTGCCAGCAGCGTAGCTTTTGCCAGCGTCTACACCTTC
TRBJ1-1,TRBV5-4,-,-,CASSFSGDTEAFF,TGTGCCAGCAGCTTTTCCGGGGACACTGAAGCTTTCTTT
TRBJ2-5,TRBV29-1,-,-,CSGTRTGETQYF,TGCAGCGGAACTAGGACGGGGGAGACCCAGTACTTC